This T cell receptor beta chain was recovered during a study of blood T cell repertoires in COVID-19. Study-wide context: Sources were T cells, B-cell-depleted T cells, or PBMCs; the material itself was cDNA or gDNA.

This table comes from immunoSEQ multiplex PCR, and its TCRdb copy is limited to in-frame clones, with some not included. The sample lists about 160,000 clones; around 83% were seen once. The germline V gene encodes CDR1 SGHRS and CDR2 YFSETQ. V was clipped by 0 bases and J by 2 bases, with 15 bases between them. The CDR3 sequence is 17 residues long. The V and J genes are TRBV5-1 and TRBJ1-3, with TRBD1 as a possible D gene (5 bases). The receptor's source is a woman between 45 and 65 years old with COVID-19, enrolled during active disease. Sequenced sample: peripheral blood. CDR3 amino acids: CASSLAPTGLAGNTIYF. CDR3 nucleotide sequence: TGCGCCAGCAGCTTGGCCCCCACAGGTCTAGCTGGAAACACCATATATTTT. The full variable domain, rest sourced from reference TRBV5-1 and TRBJ1-3, is KAGVTQTPRYLIKTRGQQVTLSCSPISGHRSVSWYQQTPGQGLQFLFEYFSETQRNKGNFPGRFSGRQFSNSRSEMNVSTLELGDSALYLCASSLAPTGLAGNTIYFGEGSWLTVV.